This TCR beta chain was captured in a study of blood T cell repertoires in COVID-19. Overall study context: There were acute and convalescent COVID-19 samples, and they came from the United States, Italy and Spain.

The CDR3 sequence is 14 residues long. Trimming took off 2 bases at V and 4 bases at J, with 11 bases between the two ends. Germline CDR1 is SGHVS and CDR2 is FNYEAQ. The cohort comprised adults aged 18 to 89 years residing in about two dozen US areas. Cohort placement rested on clinical history that participants reported themselves. The authors' processing: Estimates of nucleated cell counts were drawn from the amplification of reference gene primers. Libraries were prepared by immunoSEQ multiplex PCR; TCRdb keeps only in-frame clonotypes and omits some of them. Clonal size and the V and J genes are those of that table, whereas D and trimming came from the DNA. The table lists about 280,000 clones, about 90% of them singletons.

This chain uses TRBV7-6 with TRBJ1-1, with D possibly matching TRBD1 (5 bases). Input material: PBMCs or T cells enriched from blood (not recorded which). The clonotype comes from a young woman with acute COVID-19. The CDR3 DNA reads TGTGCCAGCAGCTTAATGAGGGGAGGCACTGAAGCTTTCTTT. Its translation is CASSLMRGGTEAFF. The variable domain in full, completed from reference TRBV7-6 and TRBJ1-1, reads GAGVSQSPRYKVTKRGQDVALRCDPISGHVSLYWYRQALGQGPEFLTYFNYEAQQDKSGLPNDRFSAERPEGSISTLTIQRTEQRDSAMYRCASSLMRGGTEAFFGQGTRLTVV.